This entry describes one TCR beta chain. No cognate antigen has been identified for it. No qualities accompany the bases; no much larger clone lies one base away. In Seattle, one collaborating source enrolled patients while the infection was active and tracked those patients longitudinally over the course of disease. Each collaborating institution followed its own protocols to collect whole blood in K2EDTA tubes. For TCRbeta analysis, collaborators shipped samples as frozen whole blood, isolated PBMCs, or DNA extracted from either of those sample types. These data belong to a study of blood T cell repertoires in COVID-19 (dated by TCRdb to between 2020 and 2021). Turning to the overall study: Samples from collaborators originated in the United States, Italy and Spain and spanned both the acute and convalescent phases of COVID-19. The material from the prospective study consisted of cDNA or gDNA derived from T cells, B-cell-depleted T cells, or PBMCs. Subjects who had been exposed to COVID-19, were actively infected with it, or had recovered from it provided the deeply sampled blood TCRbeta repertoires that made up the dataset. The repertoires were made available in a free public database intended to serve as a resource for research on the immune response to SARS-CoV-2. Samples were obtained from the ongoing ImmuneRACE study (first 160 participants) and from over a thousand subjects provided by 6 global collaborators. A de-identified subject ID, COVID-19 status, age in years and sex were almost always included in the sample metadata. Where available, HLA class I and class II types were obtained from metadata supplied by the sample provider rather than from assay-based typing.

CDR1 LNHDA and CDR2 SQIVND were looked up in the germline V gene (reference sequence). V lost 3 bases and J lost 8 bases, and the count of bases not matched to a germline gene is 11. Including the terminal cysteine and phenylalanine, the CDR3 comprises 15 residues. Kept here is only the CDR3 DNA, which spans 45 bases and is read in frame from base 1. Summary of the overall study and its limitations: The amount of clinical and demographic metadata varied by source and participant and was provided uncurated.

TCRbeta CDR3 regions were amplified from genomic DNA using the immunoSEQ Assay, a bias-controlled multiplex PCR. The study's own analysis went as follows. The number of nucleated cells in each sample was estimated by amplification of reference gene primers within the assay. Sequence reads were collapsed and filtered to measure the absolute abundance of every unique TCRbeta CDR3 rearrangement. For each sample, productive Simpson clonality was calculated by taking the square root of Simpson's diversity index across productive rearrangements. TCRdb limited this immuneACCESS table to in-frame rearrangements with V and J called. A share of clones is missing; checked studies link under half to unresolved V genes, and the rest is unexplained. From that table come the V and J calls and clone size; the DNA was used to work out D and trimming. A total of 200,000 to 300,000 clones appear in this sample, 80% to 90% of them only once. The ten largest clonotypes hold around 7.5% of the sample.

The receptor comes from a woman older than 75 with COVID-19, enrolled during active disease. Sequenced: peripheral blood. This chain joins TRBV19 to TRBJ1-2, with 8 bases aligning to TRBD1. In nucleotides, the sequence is TGTGCCAGTAGTATGGCAGGGGGCTGGAACCCCGGCTACACCTTC. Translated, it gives CASSMAGGWNPGYTF.